The 6 T cell receptor beta chains reported below all come from one sample, sequenced in a study of blood T cell repertoires in COVID-19. Data came from immunoSEQ multiplex PCR; TCRdb stores just in-frame clones and leaves some out. The sample shows about 40,000 clones, about 90% of them seen only once. What was sequenced was peripheral blood. These receptors all come from a human donor in a cohort sampled during active COVID-19.

This rearrangement joins TRBV5-4 to TRBJ2-7, with 14 bases lining up with TRBD2. The V and J ends lost 4 bases and 4 bases, in that order; junction bases with no gene match: 7. CDR3 size: 16 residues. The V gene's germline CDR1 is SGHNT and CDR2 YYREEE (reference sequence). The CDR3 spells CASSDRTSGRLYEQYF. The CDR3 nucleotides are TGTGCCAGCAGCGATCGGACTAGCGGGAGGCTGTACGAGCAGTACTTC.

The chain uses TRBV29-1 and TRBJ2-4, with a weak D call TRBD2 (6 bases). The germline V gene encodes CDR1 SQVTM and CDR2 ANQGSEA. Trimming removed 5 bases at V and 5 bases at J, with 10 bases between. CDR3 length equals 12 residues. CDR3 amino acids: CSVRWGENIQYF. The DNA for the CDR3 is TGCAGCGTTCGGTGGGGGGAAAACATTCAGTACTTC.

The chain links TRBV30 to TRBJ2-3; 8 bases are shared with TRBD1. Trimming removed 3 bases from V and 1 base from J; junction bases left unmatched: 6. CDR3 size: 15 residues. CDR1 and CDR2 from the germline V gene are GTSNPN and SVGIG (reference sequence). The CDR3 sequence is CAWSIGQGGTDTQYF. In DNA, the CDR3 is TGTGCCTGGAGCATAGGACAGGGTGGCACAGATACGCAGTATTTT.

The genes are TRBV9 and TRBJ2-1, with D possibly TRBD2 on 5 matching bases. The CDR3 extends over 18 amino acids. Germline values: CDR1 SGDLS, CDR2 YYNGEE. Trimming cost V 0 bases and J 0 bases, with 16 bases left between them. The CDR3 nucleotides are TGTGCCAGCAGCGTAGGAGGAGGTGGGCCCAGCTCCTACAATGAGCAGTTCTTC. Its translation: CASSVGGGGPSSYNEQFF.

V is TRBV5-1 and J is TRBJ2-1; no definite D call. V was shortened by 0 bases and J by 2 bases, with 12 bases between the two germline ends. CDR1 is SGHRS and CDR2 is YFSETQ in the germline V gene. There are 16 residues in the CDR3. CDR3 loop: CASSLEPDPTYNEQFF. The CDR3 nucleotides read TGCGCCAGCAGCTTGGAACCAGATCCAACCTACAATGAGCAGTTCTTC.

The CDR3 reads CASSRDIWNTEAFF. CDR3 sequence (DNA): TGTGCCAGCAGCCGGGACATATGGAACACTGAAGCTTTCTTT. This sequence joins TRBV5-5 and TRBJ1-1; TRBD1 might be the D (6 bases). Germline V gene data show CDR1 as SGHKS and CDR2 as YYEKEE (reference sequence). The CDR3 extends over 14 amino acids. Between the trimmed V and J ends, which lost 4 bases and 1 base, there was a span of 11 bases. The full variable domain, in which reference TRBV5-5 and TRBJ1-1 provide the parts outside the CDR3, is DAGVTQSPTHLIKTRGQQVTLRCSPISGHKSVSWYQQVLGQGPQFIFQYYEKEERGRGNFPDRFSARQFPNYSSELNVNALLLGDSALYLCASSRDIWNTEAFFGQGTRLTVV.